This T cell receptor (beta chain) was observed in a study of T cell repertoires in cytomegalovirus infection. Study-level background: The public TCR beta signatures pointed to both CMV infection and matching HLA type.

This clonotype came up a few times. TCRdb re-called the reads with MiXCR, one entry per CDR3 protein. The data hold about 230,000 distinct CDR3 sequences, with 22% observed a single time. V was clipped by 5 bases and J by 4 bases, with 24 bases between them. The CDR3 covers 17 residues. The V gene's germline CDR1 is MDHEN and CDR2 SYDVKM. V and J are TRBV28 and TRBJ2-7, with D perhaps TRBD2 (6 bases). This TCR was recovered from a human donor in good health (CMV status not recorded). Some clones in this sample may be carry-over from other donors' samples. Sequenced material: CD8+ T cells from PBMCs. The CDR3 DNA sequence: TGTGCCAGCAGTCCTGTACGGTCAGGGACGGCGGGGTACGAGCAGTACTTC. Translated: CASSPVRSGTAGYEQYF.